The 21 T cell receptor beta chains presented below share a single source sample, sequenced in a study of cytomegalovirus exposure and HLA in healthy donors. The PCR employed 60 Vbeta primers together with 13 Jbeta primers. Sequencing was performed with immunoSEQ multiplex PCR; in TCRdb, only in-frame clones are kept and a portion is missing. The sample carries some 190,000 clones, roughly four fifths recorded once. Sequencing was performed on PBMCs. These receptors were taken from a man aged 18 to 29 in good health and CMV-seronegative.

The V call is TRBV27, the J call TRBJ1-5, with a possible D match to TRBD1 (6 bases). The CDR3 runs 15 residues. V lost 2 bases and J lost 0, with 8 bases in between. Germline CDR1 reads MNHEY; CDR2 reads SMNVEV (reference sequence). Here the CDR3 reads CASSLDRYSNQPQHF. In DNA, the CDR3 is TGTGCCAGCAGTTTAGACAGGTATAGCAATCAGCCCCAGCATTTT.

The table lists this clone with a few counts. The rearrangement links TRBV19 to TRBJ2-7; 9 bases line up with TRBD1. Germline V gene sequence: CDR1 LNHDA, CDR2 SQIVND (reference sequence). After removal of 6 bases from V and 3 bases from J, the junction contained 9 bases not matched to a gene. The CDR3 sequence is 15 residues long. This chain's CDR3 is CASRPKGQGNYEQYF. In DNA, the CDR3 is TGTGCCAGTAGGCCCAAGGGACAGGGCAACTACGAGCAGTACTTC.

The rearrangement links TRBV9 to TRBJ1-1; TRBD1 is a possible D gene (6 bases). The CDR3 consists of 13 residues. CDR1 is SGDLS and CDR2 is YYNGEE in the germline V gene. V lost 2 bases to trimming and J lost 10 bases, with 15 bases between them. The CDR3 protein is CASSVLGGRGAFF. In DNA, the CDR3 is TGTGCCAGCAGCGTCCTTGGGGGCCGGGGAGCTTTCTTT.

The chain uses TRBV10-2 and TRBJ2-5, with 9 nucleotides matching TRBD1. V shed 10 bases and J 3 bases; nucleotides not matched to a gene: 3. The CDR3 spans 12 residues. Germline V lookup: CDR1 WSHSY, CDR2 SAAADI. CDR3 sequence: CATRTGEETQYF. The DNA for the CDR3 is TGCGCCACCCGGACAGGGGAAGAGACCCAGTACTTC.

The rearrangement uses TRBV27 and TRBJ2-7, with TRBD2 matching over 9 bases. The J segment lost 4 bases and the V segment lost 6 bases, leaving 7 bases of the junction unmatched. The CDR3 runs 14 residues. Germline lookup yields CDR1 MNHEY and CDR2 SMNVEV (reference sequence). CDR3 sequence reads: CASREPGLAYEQYF. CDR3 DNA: TGTGCCAGCAGGGAGCCGGGACTAGCTTACGAGCAGTACTTC.

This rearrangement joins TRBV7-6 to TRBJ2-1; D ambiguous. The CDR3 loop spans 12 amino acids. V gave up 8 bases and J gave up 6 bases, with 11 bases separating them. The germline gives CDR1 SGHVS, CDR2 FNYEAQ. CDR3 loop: CASFDGFNEQFF. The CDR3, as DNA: TGTGCCAGCTTCGACGGGTTCAATGAGCAGTTCTTC. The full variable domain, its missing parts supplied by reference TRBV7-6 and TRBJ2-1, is GAGVSQSPRYKVTKRGQDVALRCDPISGHVSLYWYRQALGQGPEFLTYFNYEAQQDKSGLPNDRFSAERPEGSISTLTIQRTEQRDSAMYRCASFDGFNEQFFGPGTRLTVL.

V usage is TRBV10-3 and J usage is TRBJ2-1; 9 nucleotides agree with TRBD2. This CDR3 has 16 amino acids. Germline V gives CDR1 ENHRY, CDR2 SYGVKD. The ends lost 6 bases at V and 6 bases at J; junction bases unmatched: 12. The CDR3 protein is CAIRPSGVLRGNEQFF. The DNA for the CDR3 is TGTGCCATCAGACCTAGCGGGGTGCTTAGGGGCAATGAGCAGTTCTTC.

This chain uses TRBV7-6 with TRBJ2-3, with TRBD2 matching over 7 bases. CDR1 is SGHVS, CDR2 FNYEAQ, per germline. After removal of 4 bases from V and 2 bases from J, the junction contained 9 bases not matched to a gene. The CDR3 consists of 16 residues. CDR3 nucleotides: TGTGCCAGCAGCTCTAAAACCGCGGGGGACACAGATACGCAGTATTTT. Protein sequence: CASSSKTAGDTDTQYF.

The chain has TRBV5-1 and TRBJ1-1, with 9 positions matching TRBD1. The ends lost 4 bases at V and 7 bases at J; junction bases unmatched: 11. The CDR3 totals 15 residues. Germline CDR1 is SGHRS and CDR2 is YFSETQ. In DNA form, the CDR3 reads TGCGCCAGCAGCGAACCGGGACAGGGCCCTCTTGAAGCTTTCTTT. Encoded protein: CASSEPGQGPLEAFF.

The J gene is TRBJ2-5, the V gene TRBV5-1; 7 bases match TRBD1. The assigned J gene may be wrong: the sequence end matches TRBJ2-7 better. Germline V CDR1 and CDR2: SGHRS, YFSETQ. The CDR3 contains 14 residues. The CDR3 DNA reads TGCGCCAGCAGCCCAGGGGACAGTCCGACCGAGCAGTACTTC. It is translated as CASSPGDSPTEQYF.

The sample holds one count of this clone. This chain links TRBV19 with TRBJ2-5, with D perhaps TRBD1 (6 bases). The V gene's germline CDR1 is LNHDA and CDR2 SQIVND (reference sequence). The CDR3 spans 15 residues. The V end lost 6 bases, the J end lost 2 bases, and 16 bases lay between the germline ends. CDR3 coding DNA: TGTGCCAGTAGCACAGGGTTGTTCCAACAAGAGACCCAGTACTTC. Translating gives CASSTGLFQQETQYF.

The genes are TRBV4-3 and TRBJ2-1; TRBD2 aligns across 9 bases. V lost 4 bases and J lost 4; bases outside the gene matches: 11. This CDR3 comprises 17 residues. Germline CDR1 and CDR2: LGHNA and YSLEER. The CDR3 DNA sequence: TGCGCCAGCAGCCCAGGCACCGGGACTAGCCTATACAATGAGCAGTTCTTC. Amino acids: CASSPGTGTSLYNEQFF.

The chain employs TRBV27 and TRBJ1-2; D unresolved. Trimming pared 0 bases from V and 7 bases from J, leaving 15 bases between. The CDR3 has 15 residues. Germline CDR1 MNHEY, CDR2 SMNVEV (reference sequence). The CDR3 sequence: CASSLSDGGLSGYTF. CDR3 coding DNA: TGTGCCAGCAGTTTATCGGATGGAGGGCTGTCTGGCTACACCTTC.

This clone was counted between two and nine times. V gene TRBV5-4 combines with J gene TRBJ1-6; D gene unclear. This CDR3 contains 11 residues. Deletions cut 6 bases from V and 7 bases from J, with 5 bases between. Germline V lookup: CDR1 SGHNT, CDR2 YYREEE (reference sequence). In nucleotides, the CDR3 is TGTGCCAGCACCCTAAATTCACCCCTCCACTTT. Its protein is CASTLNSPLHF.

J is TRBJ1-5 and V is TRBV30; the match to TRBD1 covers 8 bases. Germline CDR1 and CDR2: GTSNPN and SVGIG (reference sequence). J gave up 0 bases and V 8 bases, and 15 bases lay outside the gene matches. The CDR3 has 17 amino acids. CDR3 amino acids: CATASGTGDNSNQPQHF. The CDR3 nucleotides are TGTGCCACCGCGTCCGGGACAGGAGACAATAGCAATCAGCCCCAGCATTTT.

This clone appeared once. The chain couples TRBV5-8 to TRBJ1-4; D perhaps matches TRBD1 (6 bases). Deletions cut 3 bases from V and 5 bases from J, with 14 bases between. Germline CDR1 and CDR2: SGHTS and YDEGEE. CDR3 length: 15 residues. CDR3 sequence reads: CASSSRTVLNEKLFF. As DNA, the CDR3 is TGTGCCAGCAGCTCAAGGACAGTTTTAAATGAAAAACTGTTTTTT.

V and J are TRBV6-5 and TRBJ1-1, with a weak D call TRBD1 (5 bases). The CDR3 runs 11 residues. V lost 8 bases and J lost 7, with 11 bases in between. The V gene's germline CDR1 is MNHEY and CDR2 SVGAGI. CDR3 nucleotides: TGTGCCAGCGGTAGACAGTTTGAAGCTTTCTTT. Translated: CASGRQFEAFF.

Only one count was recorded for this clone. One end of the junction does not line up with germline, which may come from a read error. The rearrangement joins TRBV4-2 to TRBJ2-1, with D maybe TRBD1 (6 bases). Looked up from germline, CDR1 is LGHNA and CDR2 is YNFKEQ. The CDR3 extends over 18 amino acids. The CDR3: CASSQVLTGSSSCNEQFF. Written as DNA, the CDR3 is TGTGCCAGCAGCCAAGTACTCACAGGGTCCAGCTCCTGCAATGAGCAGTTCTTC.

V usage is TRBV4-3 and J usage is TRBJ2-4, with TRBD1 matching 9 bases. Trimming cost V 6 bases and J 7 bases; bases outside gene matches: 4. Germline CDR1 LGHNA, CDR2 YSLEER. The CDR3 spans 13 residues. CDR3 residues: CASSHGQGNIQYF. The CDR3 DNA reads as TGCGCCAGCAGTCACGGACAGGGGAACATTCAGTACTTC.

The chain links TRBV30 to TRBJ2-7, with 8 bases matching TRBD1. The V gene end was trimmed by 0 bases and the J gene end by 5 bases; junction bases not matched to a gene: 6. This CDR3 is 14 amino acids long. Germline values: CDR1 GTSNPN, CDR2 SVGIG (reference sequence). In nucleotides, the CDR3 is TGTGCCTGGAGTGTAATCCAGGGGGCGAACGAGCAGTACTTC. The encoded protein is CAWSVIQGANEQYF.

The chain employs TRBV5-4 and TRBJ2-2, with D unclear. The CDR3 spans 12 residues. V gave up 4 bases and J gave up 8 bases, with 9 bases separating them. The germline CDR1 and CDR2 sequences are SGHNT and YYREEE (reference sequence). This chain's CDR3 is CASSPVEGELFF. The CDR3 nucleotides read TGTGCCAGCAGCCCCGTGGAGGGGGAGCTGTTTTTT.